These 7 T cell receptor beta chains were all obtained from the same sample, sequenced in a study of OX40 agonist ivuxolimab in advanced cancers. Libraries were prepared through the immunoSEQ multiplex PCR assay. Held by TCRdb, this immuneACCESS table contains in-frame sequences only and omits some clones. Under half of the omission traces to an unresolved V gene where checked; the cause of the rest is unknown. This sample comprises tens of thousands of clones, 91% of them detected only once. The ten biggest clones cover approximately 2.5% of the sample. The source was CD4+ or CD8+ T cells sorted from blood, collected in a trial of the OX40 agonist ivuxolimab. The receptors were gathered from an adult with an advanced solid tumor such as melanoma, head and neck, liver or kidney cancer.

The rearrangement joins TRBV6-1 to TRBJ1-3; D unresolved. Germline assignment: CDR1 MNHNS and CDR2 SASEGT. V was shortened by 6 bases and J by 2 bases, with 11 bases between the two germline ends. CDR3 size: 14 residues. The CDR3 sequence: CASREDLAGNTIYF. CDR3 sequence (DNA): TGTGCCAGCAGGGAGGACTTAGCTGGAAACACCATATATTTT.

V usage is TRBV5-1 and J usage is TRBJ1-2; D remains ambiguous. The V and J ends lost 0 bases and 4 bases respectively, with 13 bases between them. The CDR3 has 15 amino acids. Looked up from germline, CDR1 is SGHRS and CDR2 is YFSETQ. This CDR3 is CASSLVTTGGYGYTF. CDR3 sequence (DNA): TGCGCCAGCAGCTTGGTGACGACCGGTGGCTATGGCTACACCTTC.

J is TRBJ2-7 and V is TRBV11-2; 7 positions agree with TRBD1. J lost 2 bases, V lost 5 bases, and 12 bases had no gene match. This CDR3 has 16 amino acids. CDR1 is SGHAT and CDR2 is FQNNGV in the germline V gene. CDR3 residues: CASSHPVQGPPYEQYF. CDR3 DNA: TGTGCCAGCAGCCACCCCGTACAGGGGCCCCCCTACGAGCAGTACTTC. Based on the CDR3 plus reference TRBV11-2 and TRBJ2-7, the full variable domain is EAGVAQSPRYKIIEKRQSVAFWCNPISGHATLYWYQQILGQGPKLLIQFQNNGVVDDSQLPKDRFSAERLKGVDSTLKIQPAKLEDSAVYLCASSHPVQGPPYEQYFGPGTRLTVT.

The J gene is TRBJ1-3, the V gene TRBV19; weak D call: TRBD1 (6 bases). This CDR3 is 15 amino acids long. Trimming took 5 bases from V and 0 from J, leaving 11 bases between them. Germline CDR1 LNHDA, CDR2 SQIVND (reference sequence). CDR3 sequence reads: CASSLRTDSGNTIYF. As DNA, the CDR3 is TGTGCCAGTAGTCTAAGGACAGACTCTGGAAACACCATATATTTT.

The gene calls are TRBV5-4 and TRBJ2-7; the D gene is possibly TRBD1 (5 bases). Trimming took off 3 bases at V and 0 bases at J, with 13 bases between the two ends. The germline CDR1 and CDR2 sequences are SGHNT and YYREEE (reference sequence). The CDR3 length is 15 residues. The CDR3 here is CASSSVQDTSYEQYF. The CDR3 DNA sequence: TGTGCCAGCAGCTCCGTCCAGGACACCTCCTACGAGCAGTACTTC.

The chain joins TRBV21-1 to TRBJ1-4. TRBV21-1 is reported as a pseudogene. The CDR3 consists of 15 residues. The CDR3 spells CASSKARGGGEKLFF. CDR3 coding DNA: TGTGCCAGCAGCAAAGCACGGGGGGGCGGTGAAAAACTGTTTTTT.

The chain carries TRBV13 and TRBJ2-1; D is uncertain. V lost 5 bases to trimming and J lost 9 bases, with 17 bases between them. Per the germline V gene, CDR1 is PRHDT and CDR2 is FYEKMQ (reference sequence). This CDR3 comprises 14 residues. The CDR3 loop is CASSPLGRVGEQFF. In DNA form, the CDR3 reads TGTGCCAGCAGCCCCCTAGGCCGGGTGGGTGAGCAGTTCTTC.